A selection of T cell receptor beta chains follows, all from one sample in a study of blood T cell repertoires in COVID-19. The data were produced by immunoSEQ multiplex PCR, yet TCRdb's version contains in-frame clones alone and is incomplete. The sample records about 490,000 clones, 75% to 90% being singletons. The sample was peripheral blood. These TCRs come from a human donor in a cohort sampled during active COVID-19. Both conserved end residues are part of each CDR3. Each record gives: D gene, V gene, J gene, clone size, CDR3 DNA, CDR3 protein. The D gene is left open where the match is weak. Clone size is stated in some rows and not others, as once, few, many or a class when expanded.

D: -; V: TRBV29-1; J: TRBJ1-3; size: once; DNA: TGCAGCGTTGTGAGGGGGAGCTCTGGAAACACCATATATTTT; CDR3: CSVVRGSSGNTIYF
D: TRBD2; V: TRBV11-2; J: TRBJ2-3; size: -; DNA: TGTGCCAGCAGCGCAGCGGGGGGTTGGACAGATACGCAGTATTTT; CDR3: CASSAAGGWTDTQYF
D: TRBD1; V: TRBV5-5; J: TRBJ2-5; size: -; DNA: TGTGCCAGCAGCTTGGCTCTCCGGGACAGCCAAGAGACCCAGTACTTC; CDR3: CASSLALRDSQETQYF
D: TRBD1; V: TRBV5-5; J: TRBJ2-7; size: -; DNA: TGTGCCAGCAGCTTTGGGACAGGGGCCCCGGGGGCAACCTACGAGCAGTACTTC; CDR3: CASSFGTGAPGATYEQYF
D: -; V: TRBV30; J: TRBJ2-2; size: -; DNA: TGTGCCTGCCTCAGTACAGGAAACACCGGGGAGCTGTTTTTT; CDR3: CACLSTGNTGELFF
D: TRBD2; V: TRBV5-1; J: TRBJ2-7; size: -; DNA: TGCGCCAGCAGCCCCCTAGCGGGGGAACCATACTACGAGCAGTACTTC; CDR3: CASSPLAGEPYYEQYF
D: TRBD1; V: TRBV7-2; J: TRBJ2-3; size: -; DNA: TGTGCCAGCAGCTTAGTAATAGGGGGCGCAGATACGCAGTATTTT; CDR3: CASSLVIGGADTQYF
D: TRBD2; V: TRBV6-5; J: TRBJ2-3; size: -; DNA: TGTGCCAGCAGTTTGACTAGCGCGAGCGATACGCAGTATTTT; CDR3: CASSLTSASDTQYF
D: -; V: TRBV13; J: TRBJ2-7; size: -; DNA: TGTGCCAGCAGCCACTACAGGGCCGAGCAGTACTTC; CDR3: CASSHYRAEQYF
D: TRBD1; V: TRBV30; J: TRBJ2-2; size: -; DNA: TGTGCCTGGAGTCCATGGACAGGTACCGGGGAGCTGTTTTTT; CDR3: CAWSPWTGTGELFF
D: -; V: TRBV25-1; J: TRBJ2-7; size: few; DNA: TGTGCCAGCAGTGAATTCTTAAGGGGAGACAGGAGCTCCTACGAGCAGTACTTC; CDR3: CASSEFLRGDRSSYEQYF
D: -; V: TRBV19; J: TRBJ2-5; size: -; DNA: TGTGCCAGTAGTATAAGGGGCCCTGGACAGGCCGCTGGGGGGAATCAAGAGACCCAGTACTTC; CDR3: CASSIRGPGQAAGGNQETQYF
D: -; V: TRBV28; J: TRBJ2-7; size: once; DNA: TGTGCCAGCAGAAGTAGTCCCTACGAGCAGTACTTC; CDR3: CASRSSPYEQYF
D: TRBD2; V: TRBV7-2; J: TRBJ2-7; size: -; DNA: TGTGCCAGTCGGGTGGCGGGAGCCCCCTACGAGCAGTACTTC; CDR3: CASRVAGAPYEQYF
D: TRBD1; V: TRBV25-1; J: TRBJ1-2; size: -; DNA: TGTGCCAGCAGCCCAGGGGGGACGAACTATGGCTACACCTTC; CDR3: CASSPGGTNYGYTF
D: -; V: TRBV3-1/TRBV3-2; J: TRBJ1-5; size: -; DNA: TGTGCCAGCAGCCAAGCTTATAGCAATCAGCCCCAGCATTTT; CDR3: CASSQAYSNQPQHF
D: TRBD1; V: TRBV10-3; J: TRBJ2-5; size: -; DNA: TGTGCCACCGAACCGGGGACAGGATCAAAAGAGACCCAGTACTTC; CDR3: CATEPGTGSKETQYF
D: -; V: TRBV5-6; J: TRBJ1-3; size: -; DNA: TGTGCCAGCAGCCCTGGGCCGGGGGACACCATATATTTT; CDR3: CASSPGPGDTIYF
D: -; V: TRBV7-2; J: TRBJ2-2; size: -; DNA: TGTGCCAGCAGCTTAGTTAGCCAGAACACCGGGGAGCTGTTTTTT; CDR3: CASSLVSQNTGELFF
D: -; V: TRBV5-4; J: TRBJ2-2; size: -; DNA: TGTGCCAGCAGCCCGCGACTAGCGAACACCGGGGAGCTGTTTTTT; CDR3: CASSPRLANTGELFF
D: TRBD1; V: TRBV19; J: TRBJ1-1; size: -; DNA: TGTGCCAGTAGGGGACAGGGGCTAAACACTGAAGCTTTCTTT; CDR3: CASRGQGLNTEAFF
D: -; V: TRBV30; J: TRBJ2-2; size: -; DNA: TGTGCCTGGAGTGTCGGCAGACTGCTAAGATCGAACACCGGGGAGCTGTTTTTT; CDR3: CAWSVGRLLRSNTGELFF
D: TRBD2; V: TRBV4-1; J: TRBJ2-6; size: -; DNA: TGCGCCAGCAGCCAAGTAGCCCTAGCGGGATTTTCTGGGGCTGGGGCCAACGTCCTGACTTTC; CDR3: CASSQVALAGFSGAGANVLTF
D: -; V: TRBV5-1; J: TRBJ2-7; size: -; DNA: TGCGCCAGCAGTCTGCCCACACACTACGAGCAGTACTTC; CDR3: CASSLPTHYEQYF
D: TRBD1; V: TRBV27; J: TRBJ2-1; size: -; DNA: TGTGCCAGCAGTTATCCACAGGGGGCCAACTCCTACAATGAGCAGTTCTTC; CDR3: CASSYPQGANSYNEQFF
D: -; V: TRBV10-1; J: TRBJ2-1; size: few; DNA: TGCGCCAGCAGTGAGGACAGACTAGACAATGAGCAGTTCTTC; CDR3: CASSEDRLDNEQFF
D: -; V: TRBV27; J: TRBJ1-1; size: -; DNA: TGTGCCAGCAGGGGAACAGGGAACACTGAAGCTTTCTTT; CDR3: CASRGTGNTEAFF
D: -; V: TRBV9; J: TRBJ1-4; size: -; DNA: TGTGCCAGCAGCCGAGGTGGGGGGTCTTCCACAACTAATGAAAAACTGTTTTTT; CDR3: CASSRGGGSSTTNEKLFF
D: -; V: TRBV19; J: TRBJ2-7; size: -; DNA: TGTGCCAGTAGTAGGGCGGGGCGCTCCTACGAGCAGTACTTC; CDR3: CASSRAGRSYEQYF
D: -; V: TRBV7-2; J: TRBJ2-2; size: -; DNA: TGTGCCAGCAGCGCCCGTGGGACTCAGAACACCGGGGAGCTGTTTTTT; CDR3: CASSARGTQNTGELFF
D: -; V: TRBV14; J: TRBJ2-7; size: -; DNA: TGTGCCAGCAGCCAGGGACTTATTTTCTACGAGCAGTACTTC; CDR3: CASSQGLIFYEQYF
D: -; V: TRBV5-1; J: TRBJ1-1; size: -; DNA: TGCGCCAGCAGCTTGACAGGGCTGAACACTGAAGCTTTCTTT; CDR3: CASSLTGLNTEAFF
D: -; V: TRBV7-2; J: TRBJ2-5; size: -; DNA: TGTGCCAGCAGCTTAGAACAGATCCAAGAGACCCAGTACTTC; CDR3: CASSLEQIQETQYF
D: -; V: TRBV3-1/TRBV3-2; J: TRBJ1-5; size: -; DNA: TGTGCCAGCAGCGGAGGGTTTAGCAATCAGCCCCAGCATTTT; CDR3: CASSGGFSNQPQHF
D: -; V: TRBV30; J: TRBJ1-1; size: -; DNA: TGTGCCTGGAGGAGACCCGGGGGGGCGAACACTGAAGCTTTCTTT; CDR3: CAWRRPGGANTEAFF
D: -; V: TRBV14; J: TRBJ1-1; size: -; DNA: TGTGCCAGCAGCCACACCAGGGATCCTGAAGCTTTCTTT; CDR3: CASSHTRDPEAFF
D: TRBD2; V: TRBV3-1/TRBV3-2; J: TRBJ2-1; size: -; DNA: TGTGCCAGCAGCCAAGATCTTGGGGCTAGCGGGAGTAGTCGGGAGTTCTTC; CDR3: CASSQDLGASGSSREFF
D: -; V: TRBV6-1; J: TRBJ1-6; size: -; DNA: TGTGCCAGCAGTGATTCAGGGGTCTACTCACCCCTCCACTTT; CDR3: CASSDSGVYSPLHF
D: TRBD1; V: TRBV7-9; J: TRBJ2-2; size: once; DNA: TGTGCCAGCAGCTTAAAGGACAGGGGGCGAACCGGGGAGCTGTTTTTT; CDR3: CASSLKDRGRTGELFF
D: -; V: TRBV5-1; J: TRBJ1-1; size: -; DNA: TGCGCCAGCAGCTCTATGGGTCTTAGGGGCGGAGACACTGAAGCTTTCTTT; CDR3: CASSSMGLRGGDTEAFF
D: -; V: TRBV18; J: TRBJ2-7; size: -; DNA: TGTGCCAGCTCTCCAGATGTCCTACTCGAGCAGTACTTC; CDR3: CASSPDVLLEQYF
D: TRBD1; V: TRBV6-1; J: TRBJ2-5; size: -; DNA: TGTGCCAGCAGTGAAGGACTTAGGACAGGTGTACTCCAAGAGACCCAGTACTTC; CDR3: CASSEGLRTGVLQETQYF
D: TRBD2; V: TRBV5-6; J: TRBJ2-3; size: -; DNA: TGTGCCAGCAGCTTTCCAGCGGGGGGTTCCACAGATACGCAGTATTTT; CDR3: CASSFPAGGSTDTQYF
D: TRBD1; V: TRBV2; J: TRBJ1-4; size: once; DNA: TGTGCCAGCAGTCAACAGGGGGGCTTTGAAAAACTGTTTTTT; CDR3: CASSQQGGFEKLFF
D: -; V: TRBV6-5; J: TRBJ1-1; size: -; DNA: TGTGCCAGCATCCAGGGCGACAACACTGAAGCTTTCTTT; CDR3: CASIQGDNTEAFF
D: TRBD1; V: TRBV6-4; J: TRBJ1-4; size: -; DNA: TGTGCCAGCACCGAAGGGGACAGGGTCCCCTTTGCCGAAAAACTGTTTTTT; CDR3: CASTEGDRVPFAEKLFF